Sequencing of this T cell receptor beta chain was carried out in a study of cytomegalovirus exposure and HLA in healthy donors. As concerns this clone: Its matching antigen is unknown. The junction shows a germline mismatch at one end, possibly a read error.

Unrecorded immune exposure was likely among donors, who were nominally healthy when sampled. PCR involved 60 Vbeta and 13 Jbeta primers. Some clones are missing from TCRdb's copy, which holds only in-frame ones; the method was immunoSEQ multiplex PCR. The table shows 110,000 or so clones, with over 80% occurring only once. Germline CDR1 is SGHTS and CDR2 is YDEGEE. CDR3 length: 15 amino acids. Regarding the study as a whole: Using the classifier, cytomegalovirus status was reportedly diagnosed with high specificity and sensitivity. Further analysis, carried out later, found HLA-associated TCR beta chains more clonally expanded than equally common other chains.

Material for sequencing was PBMCs. The chain uses TRBV5-8 and TRBJ2-7; a weak D match, TRBD1 (5 bases). This TCR was recovered from a man aged 25 to 40 in good health and CMV-seropositive. CDR3 region: CASNLGPGWSYEQYF. Here the CDR3 DNA reads TGTGCCAGCAACTTGGGGCCAGGGTGGAGCTACGAGCAGTACTTC.